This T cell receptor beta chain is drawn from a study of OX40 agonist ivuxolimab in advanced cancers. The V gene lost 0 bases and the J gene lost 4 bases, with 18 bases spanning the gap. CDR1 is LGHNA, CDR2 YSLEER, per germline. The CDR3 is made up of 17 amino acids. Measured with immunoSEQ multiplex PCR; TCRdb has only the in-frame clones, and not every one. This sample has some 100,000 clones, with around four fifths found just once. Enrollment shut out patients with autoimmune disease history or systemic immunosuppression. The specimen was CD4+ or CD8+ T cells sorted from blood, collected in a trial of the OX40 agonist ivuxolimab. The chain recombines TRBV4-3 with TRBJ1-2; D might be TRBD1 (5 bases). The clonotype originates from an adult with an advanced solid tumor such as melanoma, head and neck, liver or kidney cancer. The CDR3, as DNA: TGCGCCAGCAGCCAAGATCTCGACAGCGACCCTCTCTATGGCTACACCTTC. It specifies CASSQDLDSDPLYGYTF.